The 5 T cell receptor beta chains below all came from one sample that was sequenced in a study of T cell changes during pregnancy in multiple sclerosis. Only in-frame clones appear in the TCRdb table, and some are missing; sequencing was by immunoSEQ multiplex PCR. The sample shows approximately 60,000 clones, roughly 90% of them seen only once. Sample: peripheral blood, taken before pregnancy. The receptors shown here come from a female donor with multiple sclerosis, enrolled in a pregnancy study.

This chain connects TRBV4-1 to TRBJ2-3; possibly TRBD1 for D (5 bases). V lost 0 bases and J 1 base, leaving 5 bases between the germline ends. Looked up from germline, CDR1 is MGHRA and CDR2 is YSYEKL. This CDR3 has 14 residues. The CDR3 protein is CASSQEGGTDTQYF. CDR3 coding DNA: TGCGCCAGCAGCCAAGAAGGGGGCACAGATACGCAGTATTTT.

This sequence joins TRBV27 and TRBJ1-2; 7 positions match TRBD1. V lost 5 bases and J lost 4; bases outside the gene matches: 7. The length of the CDR3 is 14 residues. Germline CDR1 reads MNHEY; CDR2 reads SMNVEV (reference sequence). The CDR3 loop reads CASSEGGAGYGYTF. The CDR3 region has the DNA TGTGCCAGCAGTGAAGGGGGCGCGGGCTATGGCTACACCTTC.

V usage is TRBV9 and J usage is TRBJ1-3, with TRBD1 matching over 7 bases. The CDR3 runs 16 residues. The V and J ends lost 0 bases and 3 bases, in that order; junction bases with no gene match: 6. CDR1 SGDLS and CDR2 YYNGEE come from the germline V gene. CDR3 amino acids: CASSVELQGNGNTIYF. The CDR3 DNA follows: TGTGCCAGCAGCGTAGAATTACAGGGGAATGGAAACACCATATATTTT.

V usage is TRBV9 and J usage is TRBJ1-1, with D possibly TRBD1 on 5 matching bases. The CDR3 has 13 amino acids. Trimming removed 3 bases from V and 5 bases from J, with 11 bases in between. In germline, CDR1 is SGDLS, CDR2 YYNGEE. The CDR3 protein is CASSAAPGTEAFF. Written as DNA, the CDR3 is TGTGCCAGCAGCGCAGCCCCAGGGACTGAAGCTTTCTTT.

The CDR3 nucleotides read TGTGCCAGCACCCAGGGGCGGTTCACAGATACGCAGTATTTT. Amino acid sequence: CASTQGRFTDTQYF. This chain links TRBV11-2 with TRBJ2-3; D possibly corresponds to TRBD1 (6 bases). CDR3 length: 14 residues. Germline V gives CDR1 SGHAT, CDR2 FQNNGV. V was trimmed by 7 bases and J by 2 bases, leaving 13 bases between them.